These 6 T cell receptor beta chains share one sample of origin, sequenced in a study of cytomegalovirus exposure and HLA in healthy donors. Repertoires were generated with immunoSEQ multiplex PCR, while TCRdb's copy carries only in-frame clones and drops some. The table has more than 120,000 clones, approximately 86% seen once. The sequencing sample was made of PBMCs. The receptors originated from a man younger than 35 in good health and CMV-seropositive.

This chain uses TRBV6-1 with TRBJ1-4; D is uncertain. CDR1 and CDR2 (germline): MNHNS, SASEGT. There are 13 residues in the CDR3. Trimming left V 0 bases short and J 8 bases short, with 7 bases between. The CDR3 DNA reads TGTGCCAGCAGTGAAGCCGCAGTAGAAAAACTGTTTTTT. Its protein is CASSEAAVEKLFF.

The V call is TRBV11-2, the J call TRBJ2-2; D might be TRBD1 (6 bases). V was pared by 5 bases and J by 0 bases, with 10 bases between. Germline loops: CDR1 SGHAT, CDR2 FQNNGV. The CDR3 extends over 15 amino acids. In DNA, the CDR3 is TGTGCCAGCAGCACCAGGGGACCGAACACCGGGGAGCTGTTTTTT. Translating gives CASSTRGPNTGELFF.

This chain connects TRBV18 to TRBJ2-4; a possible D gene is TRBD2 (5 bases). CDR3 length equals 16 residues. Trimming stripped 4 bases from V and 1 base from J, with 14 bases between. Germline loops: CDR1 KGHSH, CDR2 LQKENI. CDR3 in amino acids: CASSRNGERAKNIQYF. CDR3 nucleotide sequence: TGTGCCAGCTCACGGAACGGGGAGAGGGCCAAAAACATTCAGTACTTC.

CDR3 loop: CASSLAAGGDYEQYF. For the CDR3, the DNA is TGTGCCAGCAGCTTAGCGGCAGGGGGCGACTACGAGCAGTACTTC. The chain links TRBV7-9 to TRBJ2-7, with TRBD1 identical over 8 bases. Germline-derived CDR1 and CDR2 are SEHNR and FQNEAQ (reference sequence). CDR3 length: 15 amino acids. V gave up 0 bases and J gave up 3 bases; unmatched junction bases: 4. The entire variable domain, with the rest obtained from reference TRBV7-9 and TRBJ2-7, is as follows: DTGVSQNPRHKITKRGQNVTFRCDPISEHNRLYWYRQTLGQGPEFLTYFQNEAQLEKSRLLSDRFSAERPKGSFSTLEIQRTEQGDSAMYLCASSLAAGGDYEQYFGPGTRLTVT.

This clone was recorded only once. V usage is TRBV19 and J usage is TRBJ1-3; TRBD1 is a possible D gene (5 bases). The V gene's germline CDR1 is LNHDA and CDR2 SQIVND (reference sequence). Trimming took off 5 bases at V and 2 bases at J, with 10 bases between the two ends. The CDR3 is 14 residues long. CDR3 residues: CASSQGPTGNTIYF. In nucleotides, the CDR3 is TGTGCCAGTAGTCAGGGCCCAACTGGAAACACCATATATTTT.

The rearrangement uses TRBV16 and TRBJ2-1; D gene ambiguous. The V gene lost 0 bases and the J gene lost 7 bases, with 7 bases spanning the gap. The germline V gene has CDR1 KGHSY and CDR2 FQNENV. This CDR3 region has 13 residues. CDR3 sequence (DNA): TGTGCCAGCAGCCAATCGCCACGGAATGAGCAGTTCTTC. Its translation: CASSQSPRNEQFF.